This T cell receptor beta chain was identified in a study of T-cell memory formation after mild COVID-19. Whole-study findings and limits: Pre-infection memory carried some responding clones, suggesting that cross-reactive memory joined.

This CDR3 spans 15 amino acids. Germline-derived CDR1 and CDR2 are SGHVS and FQNEAQ. Between the trimmed V and J ends, which lost 5 bases and 0 bases, there was a span of 8 bases. Constant-segment primers served in 5'RACE that generated TCR alpha and TCR beta cDNA libraries bearing sample barcodes and UMIs. TCRdb ran MiXCR on the 5' RACE reads and lists one entry per CDR3 protein. The sample has around 250,000 distinct CDR3 sequences, 16% seen once; the top ten hold around 20%. This clonotype was seen repeatedly, ten times or more. Its cognate antigen is unknown. Sequencing input: PBMCs or a T cell subset sorted from them (not recorded which). This sequence joins TRBV7-8 and TRBJ2-6; D unresolved. The source of this sequence is a man between 18 and 29 years old who had mild COVID-19 (a few samples of this study predate the infection). Cell type and time point are not known. CDR3: CASSQRSSGANVLTF. The CDR3 region has the DNA TGTGCCAGCAGCCAACGTAGCTCTGGGGCCAACGTCCTGACTTTC.